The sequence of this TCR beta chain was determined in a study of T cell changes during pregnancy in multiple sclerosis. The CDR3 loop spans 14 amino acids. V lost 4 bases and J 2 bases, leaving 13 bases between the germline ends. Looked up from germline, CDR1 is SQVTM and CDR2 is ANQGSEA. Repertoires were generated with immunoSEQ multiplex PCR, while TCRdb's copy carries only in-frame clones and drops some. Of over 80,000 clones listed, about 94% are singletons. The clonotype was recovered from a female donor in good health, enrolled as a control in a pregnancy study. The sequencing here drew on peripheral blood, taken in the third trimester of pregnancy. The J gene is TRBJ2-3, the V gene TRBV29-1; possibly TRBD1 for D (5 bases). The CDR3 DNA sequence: TGCAGCGTTGCCGGGCAGGGATACACAGATACGCAGTATTTT. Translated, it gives CSVAGQGYTDTQYF.